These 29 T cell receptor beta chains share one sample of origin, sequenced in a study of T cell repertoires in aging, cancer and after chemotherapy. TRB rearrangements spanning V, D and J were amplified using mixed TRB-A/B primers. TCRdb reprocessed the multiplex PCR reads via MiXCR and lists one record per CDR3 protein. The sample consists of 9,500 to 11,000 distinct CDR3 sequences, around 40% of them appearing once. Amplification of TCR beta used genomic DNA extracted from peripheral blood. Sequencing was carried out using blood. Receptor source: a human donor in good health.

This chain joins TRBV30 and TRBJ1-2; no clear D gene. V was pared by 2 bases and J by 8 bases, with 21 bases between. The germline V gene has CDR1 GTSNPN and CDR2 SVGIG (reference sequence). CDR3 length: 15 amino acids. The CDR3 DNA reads TGTGCCTGGAGTTCCCCATCGGGCAACCGAGCGGGCTACACCTTC. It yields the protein CAWSSPSGNRAGYTF.

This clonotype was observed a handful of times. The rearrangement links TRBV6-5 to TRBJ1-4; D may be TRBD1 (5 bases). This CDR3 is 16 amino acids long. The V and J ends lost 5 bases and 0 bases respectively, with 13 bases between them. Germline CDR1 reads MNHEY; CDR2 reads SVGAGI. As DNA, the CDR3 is TGTGCCAGCAGTAGACAGCCAGGTGCAACTAATGAAAAACTGTTTTTT. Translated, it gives CASSRQPGATNEKLFF.

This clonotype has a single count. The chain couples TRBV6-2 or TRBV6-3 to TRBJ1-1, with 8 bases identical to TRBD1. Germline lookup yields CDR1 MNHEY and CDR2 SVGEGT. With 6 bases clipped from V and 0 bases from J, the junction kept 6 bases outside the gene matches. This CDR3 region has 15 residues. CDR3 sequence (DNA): TGTGCCAGCAGGGACAGGGACAGAGTGAACACTGAAGCTTTCTTT. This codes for CASRDRDRVNTEAFF.

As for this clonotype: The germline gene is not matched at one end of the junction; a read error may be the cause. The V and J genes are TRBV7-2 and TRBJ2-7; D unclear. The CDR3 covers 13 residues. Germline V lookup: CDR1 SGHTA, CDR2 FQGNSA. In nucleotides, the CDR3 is TGTGCCAGAAGCTTAGATCGTAGCAACGAGCAGTACTTC. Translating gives CARSLDRSNEQYF.

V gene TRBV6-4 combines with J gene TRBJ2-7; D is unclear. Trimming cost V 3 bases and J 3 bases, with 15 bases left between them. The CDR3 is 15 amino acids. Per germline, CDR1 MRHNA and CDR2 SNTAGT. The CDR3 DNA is TGTGCCAGCAGTGAGATGTCTGGGATAGGCTACGAGCAGTACTTC. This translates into CASSEMSGIGYEQYF.

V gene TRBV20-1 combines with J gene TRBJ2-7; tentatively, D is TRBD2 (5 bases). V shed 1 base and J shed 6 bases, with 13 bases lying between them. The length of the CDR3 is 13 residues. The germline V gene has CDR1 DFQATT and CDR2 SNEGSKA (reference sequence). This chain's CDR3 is CSARVLAGREQYF. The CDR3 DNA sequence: TGCAGTGCTAGAGTGCTAGCCGGTCGCGAGCAGTACTTC.

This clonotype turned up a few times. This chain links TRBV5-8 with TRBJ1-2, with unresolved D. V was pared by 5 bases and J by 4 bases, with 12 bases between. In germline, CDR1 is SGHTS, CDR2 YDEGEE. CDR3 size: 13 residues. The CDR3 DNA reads TGTGCCAGCAGTAGGCAGGACGGCTATGGCTACACCTTC. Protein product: CASSRQDGYGYTF.

CDR3 nucleotide sequence: TGTGCCTGGGACACCCTGGGGGAGACCCAGTACTTC. It encodes CAWDTLGETQYF. V is TRBV30 and J is TRBJ2-5; D call uncertain. CDR3 length equals 12 residues. CDR1 is GTSNPN, CDR2 SVGIG, per germline (reference sequence). V lost 5 bases to trimming and J lost 5 bases, with 12 bases between them.

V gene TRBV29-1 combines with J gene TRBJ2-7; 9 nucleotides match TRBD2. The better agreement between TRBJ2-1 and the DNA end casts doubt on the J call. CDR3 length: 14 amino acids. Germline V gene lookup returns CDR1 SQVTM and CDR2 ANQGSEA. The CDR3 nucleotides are TGCAGCGTTGGCCAGCGGGGGGCCTACAATGAGCAGTTCTTC. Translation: CSVGQRGAYNEQFF.

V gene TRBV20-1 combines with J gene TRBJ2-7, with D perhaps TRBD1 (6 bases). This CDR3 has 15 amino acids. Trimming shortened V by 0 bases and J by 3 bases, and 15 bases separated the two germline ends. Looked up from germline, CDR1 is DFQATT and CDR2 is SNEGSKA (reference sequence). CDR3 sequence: CSARDSRGSDYEQYF. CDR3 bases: TGCAGTGCTAGAGATTCCAGGGGCTCTGACTACGAGCAGTACTTC.

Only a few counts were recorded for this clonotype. The CDR3 loop reads CASSLIQGSSYEQYF. In nucleotides, the CDR3 is TGTGCCAGCAGCTTAATCCAGGGGAGCTCTTACGAGCAGTACTTC. The chain is built from TRBV5-6 and TRBJ2-7, with D perhaps matching TRBD1 (6 bases). Germline V gene sequence: CDR1 SGHDT, CDR2 YYEEEE. This CDR3 is 15 amino acids long. The V end lost 2 bases, the J end lost 4 bases, and 16 bases lay between the germline ends.

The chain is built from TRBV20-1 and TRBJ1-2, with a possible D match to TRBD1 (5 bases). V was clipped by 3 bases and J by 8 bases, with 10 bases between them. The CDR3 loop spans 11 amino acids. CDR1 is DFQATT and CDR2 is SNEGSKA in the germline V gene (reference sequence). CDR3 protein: CSASIGVGYTF. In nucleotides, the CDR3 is TGCAGTGCTAGCATAGGGGTCGGCTACACCTTC.

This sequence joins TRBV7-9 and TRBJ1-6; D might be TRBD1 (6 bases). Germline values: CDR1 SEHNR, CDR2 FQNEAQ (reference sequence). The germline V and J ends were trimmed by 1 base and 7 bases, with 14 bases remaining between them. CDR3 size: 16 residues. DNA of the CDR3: TGTGCCAGCAGCTTAGGCGCACAGGGCAGCAATTCACCCCTCCACTTT. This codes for CASSLGAQGSNSPLHF.

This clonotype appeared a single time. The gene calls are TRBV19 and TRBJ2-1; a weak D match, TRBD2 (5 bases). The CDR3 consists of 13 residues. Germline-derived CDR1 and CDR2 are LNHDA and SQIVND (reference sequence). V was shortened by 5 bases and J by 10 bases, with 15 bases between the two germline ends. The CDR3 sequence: CASSATRDSEQFF. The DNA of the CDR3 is TGTGCCAGTAGTGCCACTAGGGATAGCGAGCAGTTCTTC.

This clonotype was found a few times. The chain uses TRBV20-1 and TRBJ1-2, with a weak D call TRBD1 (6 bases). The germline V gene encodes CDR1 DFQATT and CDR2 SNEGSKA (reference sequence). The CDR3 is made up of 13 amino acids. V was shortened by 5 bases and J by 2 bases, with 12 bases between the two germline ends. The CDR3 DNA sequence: TGCAGTGCTCACACAGGGTTCAACTATGGCTACACCTTC. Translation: CSAHTGFNYGYTF.

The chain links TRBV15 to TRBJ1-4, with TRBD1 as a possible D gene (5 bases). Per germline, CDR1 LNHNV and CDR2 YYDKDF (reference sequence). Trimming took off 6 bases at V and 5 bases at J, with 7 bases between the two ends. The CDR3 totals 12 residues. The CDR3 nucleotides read TGTGCCACCAGGGGGCTCAATGAAAAACTGTTTTTT. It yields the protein CATRGLNEKLFF.

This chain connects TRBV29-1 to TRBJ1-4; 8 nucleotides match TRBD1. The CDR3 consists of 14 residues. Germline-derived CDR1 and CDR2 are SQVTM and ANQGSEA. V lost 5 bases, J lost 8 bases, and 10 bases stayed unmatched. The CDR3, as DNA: TGCAGCGTTCAGTACCAGGGGGCTTGGGAAAAACTGTTTTTT. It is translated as CSVQYQGAWEKLFF.

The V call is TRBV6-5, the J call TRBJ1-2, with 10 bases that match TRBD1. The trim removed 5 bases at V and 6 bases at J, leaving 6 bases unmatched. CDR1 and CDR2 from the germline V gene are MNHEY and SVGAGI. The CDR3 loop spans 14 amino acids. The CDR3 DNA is TGTGCCAGCAGTCTCGGACAGGGGGGGGATGGCTACACCTTC. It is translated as CASSLGQGGDGYTF.

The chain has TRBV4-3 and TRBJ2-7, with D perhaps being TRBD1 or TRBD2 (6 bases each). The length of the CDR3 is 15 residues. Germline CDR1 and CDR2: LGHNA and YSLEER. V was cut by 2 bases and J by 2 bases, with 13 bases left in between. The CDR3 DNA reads TGCGCCAGCAGCCAATCCGGGGGCCTCGCCTACGAGCAGTACTTC. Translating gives CASSQSGGLAYEQYF.

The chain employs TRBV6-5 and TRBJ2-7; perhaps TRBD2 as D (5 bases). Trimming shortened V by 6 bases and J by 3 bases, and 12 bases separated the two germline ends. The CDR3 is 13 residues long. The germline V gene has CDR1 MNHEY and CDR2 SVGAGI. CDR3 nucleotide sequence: TGTGCCAGCAGAGGCGGGCCCCTCTACGAGCAGTACTTC. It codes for CASRGGPLYEQYF.

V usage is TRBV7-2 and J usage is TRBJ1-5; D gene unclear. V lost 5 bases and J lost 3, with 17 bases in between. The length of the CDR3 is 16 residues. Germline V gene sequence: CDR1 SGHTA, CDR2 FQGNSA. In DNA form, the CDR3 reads TGTGCCAGCAGCCCCCTCACAGCTGTTAACAATCAGCCCCAGCATTTT. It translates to CASSPLTAVNNQPQHF.

The CDR3 loop is CSVEDTTSNEQFF. CDR3 DNA: TGCAGCGTTGAGGATACGACTAGCAATGAGCAGTTCTTC. This chain links TRBV29-1 with TRBJ2-1, with a weak D call TRBD2 (6 bases). The CDR3 is 13 amino acids. V was clipped by 3 bases and J by 6 bases, with 12 bases between them. Germline V gene sequence: CDR1 SQVTM, CDR2 ANQGSEA.

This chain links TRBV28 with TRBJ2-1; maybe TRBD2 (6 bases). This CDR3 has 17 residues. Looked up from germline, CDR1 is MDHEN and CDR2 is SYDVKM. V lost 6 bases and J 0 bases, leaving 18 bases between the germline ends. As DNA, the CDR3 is TGTGCCAGCAGCGCCCTCGGGAGCGGGCTCTCCTACAATGAGCAGTTCTTC. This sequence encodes CASSALGSGLSYNEQFF.

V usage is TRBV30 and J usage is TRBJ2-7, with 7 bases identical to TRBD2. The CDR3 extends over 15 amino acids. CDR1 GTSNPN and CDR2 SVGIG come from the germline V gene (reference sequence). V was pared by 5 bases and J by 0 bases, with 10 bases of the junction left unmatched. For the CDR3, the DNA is TGTGCCTGGGACCGGCTTGGCGGGAGCTCCTACGAGCAGTACTTC. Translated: CAWDRLGGSSYEQYF.

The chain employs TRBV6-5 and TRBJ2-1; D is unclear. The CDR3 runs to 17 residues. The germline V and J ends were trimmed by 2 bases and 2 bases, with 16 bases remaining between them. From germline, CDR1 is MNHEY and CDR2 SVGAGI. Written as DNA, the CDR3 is TGTGCCAGCAGTTACGAGTGGCGAACAGCCGCCTACAATGAGCAGTTCTTC. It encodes CASSYEWRTAAYNEQFF.

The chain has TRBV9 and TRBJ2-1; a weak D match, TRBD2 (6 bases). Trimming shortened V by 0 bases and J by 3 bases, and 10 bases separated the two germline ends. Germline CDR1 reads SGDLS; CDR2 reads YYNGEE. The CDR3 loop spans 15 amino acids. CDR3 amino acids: CASSVDLAIYNEQFF. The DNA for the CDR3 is TGTGCCAGCAGCGTAGATCTAGCGATCTACAATGAGCAGTTCTTC.

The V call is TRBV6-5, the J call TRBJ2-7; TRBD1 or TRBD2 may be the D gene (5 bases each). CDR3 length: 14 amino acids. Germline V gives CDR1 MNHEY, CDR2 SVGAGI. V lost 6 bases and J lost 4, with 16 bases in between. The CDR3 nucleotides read TGTGCCAGCAGAGGGACCGAACTGGGGTACGAGCAGTACTTC. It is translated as CASRGTELGYEQYF.

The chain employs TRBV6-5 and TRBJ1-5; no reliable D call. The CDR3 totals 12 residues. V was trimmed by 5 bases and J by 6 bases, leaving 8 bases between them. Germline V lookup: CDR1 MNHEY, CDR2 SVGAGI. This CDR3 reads CASSELSQPQHF. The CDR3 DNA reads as TGTGCCAGCAGTGAACTGTCTCAGCCCCAGCATTTT.

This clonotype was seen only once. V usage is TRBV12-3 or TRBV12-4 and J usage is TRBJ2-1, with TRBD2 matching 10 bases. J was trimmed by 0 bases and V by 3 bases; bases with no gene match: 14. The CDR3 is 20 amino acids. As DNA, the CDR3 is TGTGCCAGCAGTTTTTTTATAAAGCCTAGCGGGGGATCCTCCTACAATGAGCAGTTCTTC. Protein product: CASSFFIKPSGGSSYNEQFF.